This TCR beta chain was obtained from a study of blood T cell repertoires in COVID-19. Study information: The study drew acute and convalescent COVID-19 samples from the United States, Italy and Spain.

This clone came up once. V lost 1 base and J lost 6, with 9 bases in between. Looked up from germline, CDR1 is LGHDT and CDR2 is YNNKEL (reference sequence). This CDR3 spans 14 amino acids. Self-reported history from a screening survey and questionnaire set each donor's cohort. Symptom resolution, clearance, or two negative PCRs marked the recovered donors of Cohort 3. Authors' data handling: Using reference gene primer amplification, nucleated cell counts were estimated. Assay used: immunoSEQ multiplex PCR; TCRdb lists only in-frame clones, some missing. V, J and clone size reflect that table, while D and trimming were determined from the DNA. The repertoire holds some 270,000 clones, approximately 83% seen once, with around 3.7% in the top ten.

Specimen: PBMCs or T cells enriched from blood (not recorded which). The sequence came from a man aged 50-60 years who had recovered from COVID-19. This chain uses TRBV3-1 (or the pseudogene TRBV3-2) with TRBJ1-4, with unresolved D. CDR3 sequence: CASSQGFRDEKLFF. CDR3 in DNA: TGTGCCAGCAGCCAAGGGTTTCGGGATGAAAAACTGTTTTTT.